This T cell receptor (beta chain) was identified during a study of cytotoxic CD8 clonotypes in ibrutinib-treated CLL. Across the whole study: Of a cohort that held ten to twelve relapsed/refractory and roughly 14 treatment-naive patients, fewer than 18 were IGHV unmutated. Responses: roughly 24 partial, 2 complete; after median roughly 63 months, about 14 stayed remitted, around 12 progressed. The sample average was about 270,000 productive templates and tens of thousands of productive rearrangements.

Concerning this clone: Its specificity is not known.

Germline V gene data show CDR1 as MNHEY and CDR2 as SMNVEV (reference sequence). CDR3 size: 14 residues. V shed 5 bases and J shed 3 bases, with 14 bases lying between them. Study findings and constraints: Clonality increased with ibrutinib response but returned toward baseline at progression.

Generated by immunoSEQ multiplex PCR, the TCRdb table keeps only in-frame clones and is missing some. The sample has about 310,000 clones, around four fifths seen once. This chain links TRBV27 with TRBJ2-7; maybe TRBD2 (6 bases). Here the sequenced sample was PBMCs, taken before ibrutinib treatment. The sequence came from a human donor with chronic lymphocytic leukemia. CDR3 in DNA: TGTGCCAGCAGTCGAGGGACGGACTACTACGAGCAGTACTTC. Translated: CASSRGTDYYEQYF.